A single sample is the source of the 28 T cell receptor beta chains below, sequenced in a study of shared clonotypes between healthy human individuals. Here immunoSEQ multiplex PCR was the method, and the copy in TCRdb shows in-frame clones only, minus some. The sample lists about 1 million clones; approximately 68% were seen once. Sequenced sample: memory CD4+ T cells sorted from blood. Regarding subset: CD45RA-negative fraction. The receptors here all came from a man between 18 and 35 years old in good health.

This rearrangement joins TRBV6-1 to TRBJ1-1; no firm D call. The CDR3 is made up of 11 amino acids. The V gene's germline CDR1 is MNHNS and CDR2 SASEGT. V was cut by 1 base and J by 11 bases, with 8 bases left in between. CDR3 in amino acids: CASSEDMRAFF. In nucleotides, the CDR3 is TGTGCCAGCAGTGAAGACATGAGGGCTTTCTTT.

The rearrangement uses TRBV2 and TRBJ1-2; D gene uncertain. V lost 6 bases and J 3 bases, leaving 8 bases between the germline ends. CDR1 SNHLY and CDR2 FYNNEI come from the germline V gene. The CDR3 totals 12 residues. The CDR3 loop reads CASRTGHYGYTF. The CDR3 bases are TGTGCCAGCAGGACCGGACACTATGGCTACACCTTC.

V usage is TRBV5-6 and J usage is TRBJ2-2; 8 bases agree with TRBD1. Germline-derived CDR1 and CDR2 are SGHDT and YYEEEE. The CDR3 has 15 amino acids. V trimming: 4 bases; J trimming: 5 bases; junction bases outside the gene matches: 7. The CDR3 nucleotides read TGTGCCAGCAGCCCAGGGGGCCTGGAGACCGGGGAGCTGTTTTTT. The encoded protein is CASSPGGLETGELFF.

The J gene is TRBJ1-1, the V gene TRBV19; 10 bases are a match to TRBD1. V dropped 6 bases and J dropped 4; count of bases not matched to a gene: 2. This CDR3 spans 13 amino acids. Per germline, CDR1 LNHDA and CDR2 SQIVND (reference sequence). The CDR3 DNA sequence: TGTGCCAGTAGGGGACAGGGGCGCACTGAAGCTTTCTTT. Its protein is CASRGQGRTEAFF.

This clone was picked up a small number of times. This chain uses TRBV27 with TRBJ1-5; D gene uncertain. CDR1 and CDR2 (germline): MNHEY, SMNVEV (reference sequence). Trimming shortened V by 6 bases and J by 2 bases, and 8 bases separated the two germline ends. The CDR3 consists of 13 residues. CDR3 loop: CASSGMRNQPQHF. DNA of the CDR3: TGTGCCAGCAGCGGGATGCGCAATCAGCCCCAGCATTTT.

On this clone: Distinct nucleotide sequences in the sample also encode this CDR3. J is TRBJ2-1 and V is TRBV20-1; the D call may be TRBD1 or TRBD2 (5 bases each). The CDR3 loop spans 11 amino acids. With 5 bases removed from V and 5 bases from J, the gap between germline ends came to 7 bases. The germline V gene encodes CDR1 DFQATT and CDR2 SNEGSKA (reference sequence). The CDR3: CSARDDNEQFF. CDR3 bases: TGCAGTGCTCGGGACGACAATGAGCAGTTCTTC.

The genes are TRBV27 and TRBJ2-7; the D gene is possibly TRBD1 (6 bases). This CDR3 spans 15 amino acids. CDR1 and CDR2 (germline): MNHEY, SMNVEV (reference sequence). V was clipped by 4 bases and J by 0 bases, with 13 bases between them. The DNA for the CDR3 is TGTGCCAGCAGTTCTGGGGGCTGGAGCTCCTACGAGCAGTACTTC. This sequence encodes CASSSGGWSSYEQYF.

The CDR3 region has the DNA TGTGCCAGCAGTGATTCGCAGGGAGATAATTCACCCCTCCACTTT. Translated, it gives CASSDSQGDNSPLHF. V and J are TRBV25-1 and TRBJ1-6; TRBD1 might be the D (5 bases). Deletions cut 3 bases from V and 5 bases from J, with 11 bases between. The CDR3 runs 15 residues. Germline V gene lookup returns CDR1 MGHDK and CDR2 SYGVNS. Full variable domain (rest looked up from reference TRBV25-1 and TRBJ1-6): EADIYQTPRYLVIGTGKKITLECSQTMGHDKMYWYQQDPGMELHLIHYSYGVNSTEKGDLSSESTVSRIRTEHFPLTLESARPSHTSQYLCASSDSQGDNSPLHFGNGTRLTVT.

The chain employs TRBV18 and TRBJ1-6; D gene ambiguous. With 0 bases removed from V and 10 bases from J, the gap between germline ends came to 10 bases. CDR3 length: 14 residues. Germline CDR1 and CDR2: KGHSH and LQKENI. CDR3: CASSPPYLGSPLHF. The CDR3 DNA sequence: TGTGCCAGCTCACCACCGTATCTTGGGTCACCCCTCCACTTT.

A few counts support this clone. Here the CDR3 DNA reads TGTGCCTGGCAACAGGGGGGGAACACTGAAGCTTTCTTT. The encoded protein is CAWQQGGNTEAFF. This chain links TRBV30 with TRBJ1-1; TRBD1 agrees at 8 bases. J lost 1 base, V lost 5 bases, and 3 bases had no gene match. CDR3 size: 13 residues. In germline, CDR1 is GTSNPN, CDR2 SVGIG (reference sequence). Full variable domain (rest looked up from reference TRBV30 and TRBJ1-1): SQTIHQWPATLVQPVGSPLSLECTVEGTSNPNLYWYRQAAGRGLQLLFYSVGIGQISSEVPQNLSASRPQDRQFILSSKKLLLSDSGFYLCAWQQGGNTEAFFGQGTRLTVV.

The chain recombines TRBV18 with TRBJ2-5, with TRBD2 matching over 7 bases. V lost 5 bases to trimming and J lost 4 bases; unmatched junction nucleotides: 1. Looked up from germline, CDR1 is KGHSH and CDR2 is LQKENI. The CDR3 totals 12 residues. CDR3 coding DNA: TGTGCCAGCTCAACGGGGGGAGAGACCCAGTACTTC. Its protein is CASSTGGETQYF.

As to this clone: Additional DNA sequences in this sample encode the identical CDR3. This rearrangement joins TRBV28 to TRBJ1-4; D gene uncertain. This CDR3 region has 14 residues. Germline V gene data show CDR1 as MDHEN and CDR2 as SYDVKM. Deletions cut 3 bases from V and 7 bases from J, with 12 bases between. Here the CDR3 DNA reads TGTGCCAGCAGTTTGGGTGCAGGAGCTGAAAAACTGTTTTTT. It is translated as CASSLGAGAEKLFF.

The gene calls are TRBV11-2 and TRBJ1-6; 8 nucleotides line up with TRBD1. The CDR3 is 13 amino acids. With V trimmed by 5 bases and J by 10 bases, 4 bases remained unmatched. Germline values: CDR1 SGHAT, CDR2 FQNNGV. The CDR3 bases are TGTGCCAGCAGCCCTACAGGGGGATCACCCCTCCACTTT. Its translation: CASSPTGGSPLHF.

Turning to this clone: This sample also contains other DNA sequences that code for the same CDR3. V and J are TRBV19 and TRBJ1-2; 7 positions agree with TRBD1. Looked up from germline, CDR1 is LNHDA and CDR2 is SQIVND (reference sequence). The CDR3 extends over 13 amino acids. Trimming took 3 bases from V and 4 from J; bases not matched to a gene: 2. For the CDR3, the DNA is TGTGCCAGTAGTATTTCAGGGGGCTATGGCTACACCTTC. This codes for CASSISGGYGYTF.

V usage is TRBV10-2 and J usage is TRBJ2-1; 10 nucleotides agree with TRBD2. The length of the CDR3 is 17 residues. Germline lookup yields CDR1 WSHSY and CDR2 SAAADI. After removal of 4 bases from V and 3 bases from J, the junction contained 9 bases not matched to a gene. The CDR3 loop reads CASSGLAGEEGYNEQFF. The CDR3 nucleotides are TGCGCCAGCAGTGGGCTAGCGGGGGAGGAGGGCTACAATGAGCAGTTCTTC.

The V and J genes are TRBV2 and TRBJ1-3; TRBD1 is a possible D gene (6 bases). The ends were cut back, 4 bases at V and 2 bases at J, with 12 bases in the middle. There are 15 residues in the CDR3. Germline CDR1 reads SNHLY; CDR2 reads FYNNEI. The CDR3 DNA follows: TGTGCCAGCAGTGCCTCAAGGACAGCTGGAAACACCATATATTTT. Its translation is CASSASRTAGNTIYF.

The J gene is TRBJ2-3, the V gene TRBV12-5; unclear D gene. The CDR3 runs to 14 residues. V was cut by 10 bases and J by 0 bases, with 14 bases left in between. Germline V lookup: CDR1 LGHNT, CDR2 FRNRAP. The CDR3 loop is CATDDRSSTDTQYF. The CDR3 DNA reads TGTGCTACCGACGATCGTTCTAGCACAGATACGCAGTATTTT.

This clone is a singleton in its sample. The J gene is TRBJ2-7, the V gene TRBV9; 8 nucleotides match TRBD1. After removal of 3 bases from V and 1 base from J, the junction contained 6 bases not matched to a gene. CDR1 and CDR2 from the germline V gene are SGDLS and YYNGEE. The CDR3 covers 15 residues. CDR3 protein: CASSGQGIGSYEQYF. In DNA form, the CDR3 reads TGTGCCAGCAGCGGACAGGGGATAGGTTCCTACGAGCAGTACTTC.

The gene calls are TRBV4-1 and TRBJ1-5; D is undetermined. The V gene lost 1 base and the J gene lost 9 bases, with 16 bases spanning the gap. The CDR3 length is 15 residues. Germline V lookup: CDR1 MGHRA, CDR2 YSYEKL. CDR3 in DNA: TGCGCCAGCAGCCAAGGGCCGACCCGCATGTGGCCCCAGCATTTT. As protein: CASSQGPTRMWPQHF.

The rearrangement joins TRBV30 to TRBJ1-2; weak D call: TRBD1 (6 bases). The CDR3 is made up of 11 amino acids. Germline loops: CDR1 GTSNPN, CDR2 SVGIG (reference sequence). Trimming left V 2 bases short and J 8 bases short, with 9 bases between. The CDR3 nucleotides read TGTGCCTGGAGTACGGGGGCAGGCTACACCTTC. Translation gives CAWSTGAGYTF.

The chain links TRBV30 to TRBJ2-7; TRBD2 matches 12 bases. J lost 3 bases, V lost 3 bases, and 3 bases had no gene match. Germline CDR1 GTSNPN, CDR2 SVGIG (reference sequence). The CDR3 consists of 14 residues. CDR3 loop: CAWRRLAGVYEQYF. The CDR3 DNA reads as TGTGCCTGGAGGCGACTAGCGGGGGTCTACGAGCAGTACTTC.

This chain joins TRBV5-1 and TRBJ2-5; 8 bases map to TRBD2. Germline V gives CDR1 SGHRS, CDR2 YFSETQ. There are 15 residues in the CDR3. V lost 6 bases and J lost 2; bases outside the gene matches: 9. The CDR3 DNA follows: TGCGCCAGCACCTTCACGGGGGGGACACAAGAGACCCAGTACTTC. Translating it yields CASTFTGGTQETQYF.

The J gene is TRBJ2-1, the V gene TRBV5-4; maybe TRBD1 (5 bases). This CDR3 contains 16 residues. Germline V gene lookup returns CDR1 SGHNT and CDR2 YYREEE (reference sequence). V dropped 7 bases and J dropped 7 bases, with 24 bases sitting between them. As DNA, the CDR3 is TGTGCCAGCGGTTATTCAGGGCTAGTCAAGGGTAATGAGCAGTTCTTC. Translated, it gives CASGYSGLVKGNEQFF.

V is TRBV6-5 and J is TRBJ2-3; 8 nucleotides agree with TRBD2. CDR1 is MNHEY, CDR2 SVGAGI, per germline. This CDR3 region has 14 residues. V shed 5 bases and J 5 bases; nucleotides not matched to a gene: 6. Written as DNA, the CDR3 is TGTGCCAGCAGTCGGGGGGGCCCGGGAGATACGCAGTATTTT. Its protein is CASSRGGPGDTQYF.

This clone was picked up one time. The chain combines TRBV4-2 with TRBJ1-2, with D maybe TRBD1 (6 bases). The V end lost 5 bases, the J end lost 4 bases, and 26 bases lay between the germline ends. Germline CDR1 reads LGHNA; CDR2 reads YNFKEQ. CDR3 length equals 18 residues. The CDR3 reads CASSSILRWTEGLYGYTF. CDR3 DNA: TGTGCCAGCAGCTCAATCCTCAGGTGGACAGAGGGGCTCTATGGCTACACCTTC.

V usage is TRBV6-5 and J usage is TRBJ2-1; the D gene is possibly TRBD2 (5 bases). V dropped 3 bases and J dropped 5 bases, with 11 bases sitting between them. Germline CDR1 and CDR2: MNHEY and SVGAGI. This CDR3 has 14 amino acids. DNA for the CDR3: TGTGCCAGCAGTTATGGCCTAGCCCACAATGAGCAGTTCTTC. Translating gives CASSYGLAHNEQFF.

This chain connects TRBV7-9 to TRBJ2-1; D perhaps matches TRBD1 (6 bases). The CDR3 loop spans 13 amino acids. CDR1 is SEHNR and CDR2 is FQNEAQ in the germline V gene (reference sequence). Trimming removed 6 bases from V and 12 bases from J, with 18 bases in between. In DNA, the CDR3 is TGTGCCAGCAGTAACCACAGGGAAGTCGTGCAGTTCTTC. The encoded protein is CASSNHREVVQFF.

V is TRBV30 and J is TRBJ2-5; D may be TRBD1 (5 bases). Germline loops: CDR1 GTSNPN, CDR2 SVGIG (reference sequence). The CDR3 contains 14 residues. Trimming shortened V by 0 bases and J by 0 bases, and 8 bases separated the two germline ends. The CDR3 sequence is CAWSVKGYQETQYF. CDR3 bases: TGTGCCTGGAGTGTAAAGGGGTACCAAGAGACCCAGTACTTC. Full variable domain (outside the CDR3, taken from reference TRBV30 and TRBJ2-5): SQTIHQWPATLVQPVGSPLSLECTVEGTSNPNLYWYRQAAGRGLQLLFYSVGIGQISSEVPQNLSASRPQDRQFILSSKKLLLSDSGFYLCAWSVKGYQETQYFGPGTRLLVL.